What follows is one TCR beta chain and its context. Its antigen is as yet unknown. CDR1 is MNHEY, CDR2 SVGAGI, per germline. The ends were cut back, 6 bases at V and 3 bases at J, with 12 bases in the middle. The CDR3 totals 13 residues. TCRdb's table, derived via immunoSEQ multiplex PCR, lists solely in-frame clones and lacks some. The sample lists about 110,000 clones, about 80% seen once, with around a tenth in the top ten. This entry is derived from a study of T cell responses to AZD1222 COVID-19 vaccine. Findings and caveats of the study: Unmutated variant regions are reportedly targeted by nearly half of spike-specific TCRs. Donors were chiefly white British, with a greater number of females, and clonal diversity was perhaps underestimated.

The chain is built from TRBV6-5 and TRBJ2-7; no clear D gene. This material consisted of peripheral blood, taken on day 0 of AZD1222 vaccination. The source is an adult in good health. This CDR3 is CASRSQSFYEQYF. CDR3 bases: TGTGCCAGCAGGTCCCAATCTTTCTACGAGCAGTACTTC.